One sample yielded the 26 T cell receptor beta chains listed below, sequenced in a study of blood T cell repertoires in COVID-19. TCRdb's table, derived via immunoSEQ multiplex PCR, lists solely in-frame clones and lacks some. The repertoire consists of about 180,000 clones, with roughly 81% occurring once and the leading ten covering approximately 12%. The specimen was peripheral blood. The receptors here all came from a woman aged 80 or over with COVID-19, enrolled during active disease.

V and J are TRBV7-3 and TRBJ2-3, with 15 positions matching TRBD2. The trim removed 5 bases at V and 5 bases at J, leaving 5 bases unmatched. This CDR3 region has 16 residues. The germline V gene has CDR1 SGHTA and CDR2 FQGTGA. CDR3 DNA: TGTGCCAGCAGCCCCCCGGGACTAGCGGGGGGAGATACGCAGTATTTT. It encodes CASSPPGLAGGDTQYF. Together with reference TRBV7-3 and TRBJ2-3, the CDR3 gives the full variable domain: GAGVSQTPSNKVTEKGKYVELRCDPISGHTALYWYRQSLGQGPEFLIYFQGTGAADDSGLPNDRFFAVRPEGSVSTLKIQRTERGDSAVYLCASSPPGLAGGDTQYFGPGTRLTVL.

V gene TRBV19 combines with J gene TRBJ2-2; TRBD2 agrees at 8 bases. CDR3 size: 16 residues. V lost 3 bases to trimming and J lost 5 bases; unmatched junction nucleotides: 8. Germline CDR1 and CDR2: LNHDA and SQIVND (reference sequence). The CDR3 loop is CASSIRGRRGTGELFF. DNA for the CDR3: TGTGCCAGTAGTATTCGCGGGAGGAGGGGGACCGGGGAGCTGTTTTTT. Full variable domain (missing parts from reference TRBV19 and TRBJ2-2): DGGITQSPKYLFRKEGQNVTLSCEQNLNHDAMYWYRQDPGQGLRLIYYSQIVNDFQKGDIAEGYSVSREKKESFPLTVTSAQKNPTAFYLCASSIRGRRGTGELFFGEGSRLTVL.

V usage is TRBV18 and J usage is TRBJ2-1, with 7 bases matching TRBD2. V was clipped by 2 bases and J by 3 bases; unmatched bases: 4. The germline gives CDR1 KGHSH, CDR2 LQKENI. The CDR3 loop spans 15 amino acids. The chain's CDR3 is CASSPEAGVYNEQFF. The CDR3 DNA follows: TGTGCCAGCTCACCAGAGGCGGGAGTCTACAATGAGCAGTTCTTC.

The chain uses TRBV19 and TRBJ2-1; TRBD2 might be the D (5 bases). The CDR3 totals 12 residues. V lost 5 bases, J lost 9 bases, and 11 bases lay in between. CDR1 is LNHDA, CDR2 SQIVND, per germline (reference sequence). The CDR3 protein is CASSLASGEQFF. For the CDR3, the DNA is TGTGCCAGTAGTTTAGCGTCGGGTGAGCAGTTCTTC.

J is TRBJ1-1 and V is TRBV28, with D perhaps TRBD1 (6 bases). There are 13 residues in the CDR3. Germline lookup yields CDR1 MDHEN and CDR2 SYDVKM. V gave up 6 bases and J gave up 1 base, with 9 bases separating them. CDR3 region: CASRPGQNTEAFF. The CDR3 coding sequence is TGTGCCAGCAGACCGGGACAGAACACTGAAGCTTTCTTT.

This clone was recorded a few times. The genes are TRBV27 and TRBJ1-5, with 8 positions matching TRBD1. Unmatched junction bases numbered 3, after V lost 1 base and J lost 7 bases. Germline V gene data show CDR1 as MNHEY and CDR2 as SMNVEV (reference sequence). The CDR3 has 14 amino acids. The CDR3 spells CASSLFGQGQPQHF. CDR3 DNA sequence: TGTGCCAGCAGTTTATTCGGACAGGGCCAGCCCCAGCATTTT.

The chain recombines TRBV4-3 with TRBJ2-7; TRBD1 is a possible D gene (6 bases). This CDR3 comprises 15 residues. Germline V gene sequence: CDR1 LGHNA, CDR2 YSLEER. V was clipped by 0 bases and J by 2 bases, with 11 bases between them. In nucleotides, the CDR3 is TGCGCCAGCAGCCAAGATCTACAGGGAACCTACGAGCAGTACTTC. Protein: CASSQDLQGTYEQYF.

The chain couples TRBV6-5 to TRBJ1-2; tentative D call: TRBD1 (5 bases). V was trimmed by 2 bases and J by 2 bases, leaving 12 bases between them. The CDR3 is 15 residues long. The germline CDR1 and CDR2 sequences are MNHEY and SVGAGI. CDR3 protein: CASSYKMSGNYGYTF. CDR3 in DNA: TGTGCCAGCAGTTACAAAATGTCAGGGAACTATGGCTACACCTTC.

V and J are TRBV19 and TRBJ1-6; 7 nucleotides line up with TRBD1. CDR1 and CDR2 from the germline V gene are LNHDA and SQIVND (reference sequence). This CDR3 is 15 amino acids long. Trimming removed 4 bases from V and 5 bases from J; junction bases left unmatched: 5. The chain's CDR3 is CASSRDSRNNSPLHF. CDR3 nucleotide sequence: TGTGCCAGTAGTAGGGACAGTCGGAATAATTCACCCCTCCACTTT.

This rearrangement joins TRBV25-1 to TRBJ1-1; the D is unclear. The CDR3 covers 15 residues. Germline assignment: CDR1 MGHDK and CDR2 SYGVNS. The V end was cut by 1 base, the J end by 5 bases, with 14 bases between. The CDR3 sequence: CASSEFFPTKTEAFF. The CDR3 DNA sequence: TGTGCCAGCAGTGAATTTTTCCCAACTAAGACTGAAGCTTTCTTT.

V and J are TRBV24-1 and TRBJ2-1; 14 nucleotides align to TRBD2. After removal of 5 bases from V and 5 bases from J, the junction contained 16 bases not matched to a gene. The CDR3 is 20 amino acids. Germline V gene lookup returns CDR1 KGHDR and CDR2 SFDVKD. Written as DNA, the CDR3 is TGTGCCACCAGTGGATTGGGCTACGTTGGGACTAGCGGGAGCCACAATGAGCAGTTCTTC. This gives the protein CATSGLGYVGTSGSHNEQFF.

This chain joins TRBV29-1 and TRBJ2-7; no clear D. The length of the CDR3 is 11 residues. The germline V gene encodes CDR1 SQVTM and CDR2 ANQGSEA. Trimming pared 7 bases from V and 4 bases from J, leaving 11 bases between. CDR3 sequence: CSASMEYEQYF. The DNA for the CDR3 is TGCAGCGCCTCTATGGAGTACGAGCAGTACTTC.

The gene calls are TRBV3-1 (or the pseudogene TRBV3-2) and TRBJ2-2; D call uncertain. CDR3 length: 13 amino acids. Germline values: CDR1 LGHDT, CDR2 YNNKEL (reference sequence). V was clipped by 2 bases and J by 5 bases, with 6 bases between them. DNA for the CDR3: TGTGCCAGCAGCCAACAGGCGACCGGGGAGCTGTTTTTT. Translating gives CASSQQATGELFF.

The DNA for the CDR3 is TGCGCCAGCAGCTTGGATGTACAGGGTAGGGAGCAGTTCTTC. Translation gives CASSLDVQGREQFF. The chain links TRBV5-1 to TRBJ2-1; possible D gene TRBD1, 6 bases. Germline loops: CDR1 SGHRS, CDR2 YFSETQ. The CDR3 consists of 14 residues. The V gene lost 0 bases and the J gene lost 10 bases, with 14 bases spanning the gap. The variable domain in full, completed from reference TRBV5-1 and TRBJ2-1, reads KAGVTQTPRYLIKTRGQQVTLSCSPISGHRSVSWYQQTPGQGLQFLFEYFSETQRNKGNFPGRFSGRQFSNSRSEMNVSTLELGDSALYLCASSLDVQGREQFFGPGTRLTVL.

The genes are TRBV29-1 and TRBJ2-3, with D tentatively TRBD2 (5 bases). V was cut by 1 base and J by 2 bases, with 16 bases left in between. The CDR3 consists of 16 residues. In germline, CDR1 is SQVTM, CDR2 ANQGSEA. As DNA, the CDR3 is TGCAGCGTTGAAGGAGGGTATCTTCGGGTCACAGATACGCAGTATTTT. This translates into CSVEGGYLRVTDTQYF.

This chain joins TRBV2 and TRBJ2-7; the match to TRBD2 covers 7 bases. CDR3 size: 17 residues. V lost 6 bases and J lost 3; bases outside the gene matches: 17. Germline V lookup: CDR1 SNHLY, CDR2 FYNNEI. This chain's CDR3 is CASRGWTGTTIVYEQYF. CDR3 sequence (DNA): TGTGCCAGCAGGGGATGGACCGGGACTACTATCGTCTACGAGCAGTACTTC.

This chain joins TRBV27 and TRBJ2-7, with TRBD1 matching over 11 bases. From germline, CDR1 is MNHEY and CDR2 SMNVEV (reference sequence). This CDR3 has 15 amino acids. Germline trimming cut 8 bases from V and 4 bases from J; bases unmatched to any gene: 10. CDR3 DNA sequence: TGTGCCAGCCGTCAAGGGACAGGGGGTCTATACGAGCAGTACTTC. Its protein product is CASRQGTGGLYEQYF.

V is TRBV29-1 and J is TRBJ2-6, with a tentative D call TRBD2 (5 bases). V was shortened by 5 bases and J by 0 bases, with 8 bases between the two germline ends. The CDR3 is 14 amino acids. CDR1 is SQVTM, CDR2 ANQGSEA, per germline. The CDR3 sequence is CSVSGSSGANVLTF. CDR3 in DNA: TGCAGCGTTTCTGGGAGCTCTGGGGCCAACGTCCTGACTTTC.

The J gene is TRBJ2-1, the V gene TRBV5-4, with 10 bases identical to TRBD2. The junction had 8 bases not matched to a gene; V was cut back by 0 bases and J by 5 bases. This CDR3 has 17 amino acids. Germline values: CDR1 SGHNT, CDR2 YYREEE (reference sequence). CDR3 amino acids: CASSLAIAGGPHNEQFF. CDR3 DNA: TGTGCCAGCAGCTTGGCGATAGCGGGGGGCCCCCACAATGAGCAGTTCTTC.

The chain links TRBV10-2 to TRBJ1-1; possible D gene TRBD1, 5 bases. The CDR3 length is 15 residues. Germline assignment: CDR1 WSHSY and CDR2 SAAADI. Trimming cost V 0 bases and J 1 base, with 9 bases left between them. For the CDR3, the DNA is TGCGCCAGCAGTGAGTCAAGGGGCTGGAACACTGAAGCTTTCTTT. It specifies CASSESRGWNTEAFF.

This clone was counted between two and nine times. The chain uses TRBV5-1 and TRBJ1-1; a weak D match, TRBD1 (5 bases). Germline assignment: CDR1 SGHRS and CDR2 YFSETQ. With 0 bases removed from V and 4 bases from J, the gap between germline ends came to 7 bases. This CDR3 contains 13 residues. Written as DNA, the CDR3 is TGCGCCAGCAGCTTGGGCGGGGCCACTGAAGCTTTCTTT. Its translation: CASSLGGATEAFF.

V and J are TRBV19 and TRBJ2-7, with 7 nucleotides matching TRBD1. The CDR3 covers 16 residues. Germline V gives CDR1 LNHDA, CDR2 SQIVND (reference sequence). J was trimmed by 2 bases and V by 1 base; bases with no gene match: 8. The CDR3 loop is CASSIGGQVPPYEQYF. The CDR3 bases are TGTGCCAGTAGTATAGGAGGACAGGTCCCCCCCTACGAGCAGTACTTC.

The chain has TRBV5-1 and TRBJ2-1, with D maybe TRBD2 (6 bases). From germline, CDR1 is SGHRS and CDR2 YFSETQ. V was shortened by 1 base and J by 3 bases, with 14 bases between the two germline ends. This CDR3 has 16 amino acids. This CDR3 is CASSLLEGPDYNEQFF. The CDR3 DNA reads as TGCGCCAGCAGCTTGCTGGAGGGTCCAGACTACAATGAGCAGTTCTTC.

The V call is TRBV19, the J call TRBJ1-2; 7 nucleotides match TRBD1. Germline V gives CDR1 LNHDA, CDR2 SQIVND (reference sequence). The J segment lost 4 bases and the V segment lost 6 bases, leaving 11 bases of the junction unmatched. This CDR3 is 15 amino acids long. The CDR3 protein is CASRELKTGTYGYTF. CDR3 nucleotides: TGTGCCAGTAGGGAGCTAAAGACAGGGACCTATGGCTACACCTTC.

This chain connects TRBV4-1 to TRBJ2-3; 8 bases are shared with TRBD2. V was clipped by 1 base and J by 6 bases; unmatched bases: 3. Germline V gene lookup returns CDR1 MGHRA and CDR2 YSYEKL. CDR3 length: 14 amino acids. For the CDR3, the DNA is TGCGCCAGCAGCCAAGCGGGAGGGGCGGATACGCAGTATTTT. Translation: CASSQAGGADTQYF.

This chain links TRBV28 with TRBJ2-7; weak D call: TRBD1 (5 bases). The CDR3 spans 12 residues. In germline, CDR1 is MDHEN, CDR2 SYDVKM. Trimming cost V 3 bases and J 6 bases, with 9 bases left between them. Written as DNA, the CDR3 is TGTGCCAGCAGTTTCGGCAGGGCCGAGCAGTACTTC. It translates to CASSFGRAEQYF.